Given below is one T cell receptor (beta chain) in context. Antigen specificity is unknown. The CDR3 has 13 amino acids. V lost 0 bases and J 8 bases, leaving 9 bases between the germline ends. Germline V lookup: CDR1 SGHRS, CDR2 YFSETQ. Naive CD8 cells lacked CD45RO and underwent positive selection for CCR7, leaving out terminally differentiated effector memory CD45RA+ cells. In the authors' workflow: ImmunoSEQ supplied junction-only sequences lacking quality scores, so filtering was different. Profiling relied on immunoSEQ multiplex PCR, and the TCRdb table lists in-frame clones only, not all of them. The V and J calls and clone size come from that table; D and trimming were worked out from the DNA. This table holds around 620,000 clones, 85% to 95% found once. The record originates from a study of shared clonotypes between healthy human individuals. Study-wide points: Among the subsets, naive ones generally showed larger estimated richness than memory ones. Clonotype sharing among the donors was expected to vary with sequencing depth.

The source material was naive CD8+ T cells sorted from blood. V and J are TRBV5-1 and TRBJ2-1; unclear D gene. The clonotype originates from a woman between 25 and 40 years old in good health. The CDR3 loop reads CASSLVDVDEQFF. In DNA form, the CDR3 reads TGCGCCAGCAGCTTGGTGGATGTCGATGAGCAGTTCTTC.